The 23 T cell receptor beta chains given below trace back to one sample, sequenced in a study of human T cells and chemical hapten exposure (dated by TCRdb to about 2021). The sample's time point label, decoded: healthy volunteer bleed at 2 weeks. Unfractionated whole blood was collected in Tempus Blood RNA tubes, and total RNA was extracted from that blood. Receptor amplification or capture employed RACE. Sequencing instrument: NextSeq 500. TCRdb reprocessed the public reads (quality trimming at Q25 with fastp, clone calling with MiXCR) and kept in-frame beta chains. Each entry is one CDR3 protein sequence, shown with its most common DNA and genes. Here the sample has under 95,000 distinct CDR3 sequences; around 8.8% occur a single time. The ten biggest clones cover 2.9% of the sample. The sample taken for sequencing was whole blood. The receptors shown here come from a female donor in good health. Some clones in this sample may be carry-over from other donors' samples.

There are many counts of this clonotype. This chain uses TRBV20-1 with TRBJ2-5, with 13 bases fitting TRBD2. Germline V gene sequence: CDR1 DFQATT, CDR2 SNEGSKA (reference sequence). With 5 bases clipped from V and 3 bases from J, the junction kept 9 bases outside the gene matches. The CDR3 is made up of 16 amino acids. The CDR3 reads CSARPTSGRPKETQYF. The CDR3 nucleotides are TGCAGTGCTCGTCCGACTAGCGGGAGGCCGAAAGAGACCCAGTACTTC.

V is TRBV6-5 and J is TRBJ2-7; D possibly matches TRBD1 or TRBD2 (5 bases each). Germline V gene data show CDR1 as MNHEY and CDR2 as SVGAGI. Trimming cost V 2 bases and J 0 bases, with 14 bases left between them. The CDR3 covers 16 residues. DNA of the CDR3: TGTGCCAGCAGTTACGCTGGGACCACGAGCTCCTACGAGCAGTACTTC. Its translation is CASSYAGTTSSYEQYF.

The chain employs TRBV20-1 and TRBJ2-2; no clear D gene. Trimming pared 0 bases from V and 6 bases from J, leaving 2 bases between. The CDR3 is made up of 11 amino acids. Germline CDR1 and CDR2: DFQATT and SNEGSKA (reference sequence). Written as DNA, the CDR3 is TGCAGTGCTAGAGAGTCCGGGGAGCTGTTTTTT. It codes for CSARESGELFF.

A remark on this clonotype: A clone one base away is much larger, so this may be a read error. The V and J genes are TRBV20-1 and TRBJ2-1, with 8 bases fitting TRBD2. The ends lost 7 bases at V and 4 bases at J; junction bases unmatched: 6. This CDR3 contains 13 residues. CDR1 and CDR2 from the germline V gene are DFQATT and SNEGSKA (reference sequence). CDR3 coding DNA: TGCAGTGATGGTAGCGGGACTTACAATGAGCAGTTCTTC. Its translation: CSDGSGTYNEQFF.

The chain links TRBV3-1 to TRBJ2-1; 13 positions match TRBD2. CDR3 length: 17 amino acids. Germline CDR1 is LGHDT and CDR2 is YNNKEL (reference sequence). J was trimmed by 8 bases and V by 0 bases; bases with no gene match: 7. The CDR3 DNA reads TGTGCCAGCAGCCAAGATCAGGGGACTAGCGGGACTTATGAGCAGTTCTTC. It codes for CASSQDQGTSGTYEQFF.

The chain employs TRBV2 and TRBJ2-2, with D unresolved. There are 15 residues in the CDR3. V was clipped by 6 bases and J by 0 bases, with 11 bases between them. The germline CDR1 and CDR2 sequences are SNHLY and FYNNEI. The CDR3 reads CASSPGPANTGELFF. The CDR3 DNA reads TGTGCCAGCAGCCCCGGGCCCGCGAACACCGGGGAGCTGTTTTTT.

Written as DNA, the CDR3 is TGTGCCAGCCAAGGACAGGGGGCTGAGACCCAGTACTTC. It encodes CASQGQGAETQYF. This chain uses TRBV7-9 with TRBJ2-5, with TRBD1 matching 11 bases. CDR1 is SEHNR and CDR2 is FQNEAQ in the germline V gene (reference sequence). CDR3 length: 13 amino acids. V lost 8 bases, J lost 5 bases, and 4 bases stayed unmatched.

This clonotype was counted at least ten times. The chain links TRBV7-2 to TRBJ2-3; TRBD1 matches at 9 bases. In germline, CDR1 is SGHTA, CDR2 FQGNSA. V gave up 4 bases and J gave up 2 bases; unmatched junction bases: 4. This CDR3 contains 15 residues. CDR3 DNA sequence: TGTGCCAGCAGCTCGGGACAGGGATACACAGATACGCAGTATTTT. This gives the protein CASSSGQGYTDTQYF.

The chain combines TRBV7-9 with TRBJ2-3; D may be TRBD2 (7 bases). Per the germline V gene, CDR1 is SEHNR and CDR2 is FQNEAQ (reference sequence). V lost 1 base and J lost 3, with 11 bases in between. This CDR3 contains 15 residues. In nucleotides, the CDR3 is TGTGCCAGCAGCTTAGTGGGGGGGCCTACAGATACGCAGTATTTT. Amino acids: CASSLVGGPTDTQYF. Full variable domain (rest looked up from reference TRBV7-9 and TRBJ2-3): DTGVSQNPRHKITKRGQNVTFRCDPISEHNRLYWYRQTLGQGPEFLTYFQNEAQLEKSRLLSDRFSAERPKGSFSTLEIQRTEQGDSAMYLCASSLVGGPTDTQYFGPGTRLTVL.

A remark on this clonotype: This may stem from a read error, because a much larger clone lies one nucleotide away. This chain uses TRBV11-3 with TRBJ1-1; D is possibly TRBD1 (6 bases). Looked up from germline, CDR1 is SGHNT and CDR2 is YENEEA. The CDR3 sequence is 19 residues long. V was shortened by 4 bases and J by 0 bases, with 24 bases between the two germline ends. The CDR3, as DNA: TGTGCCAGCAGCTCCAGGGGTGCGTCAAGGGGGGGATTGAACACTGAAGCTTTCTTT. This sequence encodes CASSSRGASRGGLNTEAFF.

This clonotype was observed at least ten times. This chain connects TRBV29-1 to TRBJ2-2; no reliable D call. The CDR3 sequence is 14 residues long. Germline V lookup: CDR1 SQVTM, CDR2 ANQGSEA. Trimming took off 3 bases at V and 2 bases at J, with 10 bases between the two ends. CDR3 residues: CSVEIGPNTGELFF. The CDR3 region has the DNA TGCAGCGTTGAGATCGGGCCTAACACCGGGGAGCTGTTTTTT.

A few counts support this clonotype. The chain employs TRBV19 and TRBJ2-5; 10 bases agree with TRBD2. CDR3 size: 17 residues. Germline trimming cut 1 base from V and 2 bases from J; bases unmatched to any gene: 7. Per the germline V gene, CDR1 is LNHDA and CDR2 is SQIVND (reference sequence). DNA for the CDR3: TGTGCCAGTAGTATAGGTGGGCTAGCGGGAGTTCAAGAGACCCAGTACTTC. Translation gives CASSIGGLAGVQETQYF. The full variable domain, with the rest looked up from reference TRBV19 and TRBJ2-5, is DGGITQSPKYLFRKEGQNVTLSCEQNLNHDAMYWYRQDPGQGLRLIYYSQIVNDFQKGDIAEGYSVSREKKESFPLTVTSAQKNPTAFYLCASSIGGLAGVQETQYFGPGTRLLVL.

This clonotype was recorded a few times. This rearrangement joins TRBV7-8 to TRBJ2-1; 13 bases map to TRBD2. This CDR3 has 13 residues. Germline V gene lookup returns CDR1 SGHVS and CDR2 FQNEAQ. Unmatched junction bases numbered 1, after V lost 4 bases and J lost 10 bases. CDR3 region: CASSSGLAGEQFF. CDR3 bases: TGTGCCAGCAGCTCGGGACTAGCGGGAGAGCAGTTCTTC.

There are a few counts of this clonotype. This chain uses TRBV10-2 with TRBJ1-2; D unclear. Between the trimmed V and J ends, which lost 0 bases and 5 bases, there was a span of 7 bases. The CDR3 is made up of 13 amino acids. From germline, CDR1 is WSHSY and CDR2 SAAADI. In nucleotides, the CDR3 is TGCGCCAGCAGTGAGTCGTCAGATTATGGCTACACCTTC. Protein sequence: CASSESSDYGYTF.

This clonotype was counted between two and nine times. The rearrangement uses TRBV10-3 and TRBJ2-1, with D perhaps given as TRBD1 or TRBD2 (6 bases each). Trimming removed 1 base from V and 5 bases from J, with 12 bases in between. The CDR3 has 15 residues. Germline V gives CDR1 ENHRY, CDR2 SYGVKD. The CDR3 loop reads CAISELEGEDNEQFF. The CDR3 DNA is TGTGCCATCAGTGAGTTGGAGGGGGAGGACAATGAGCAGTTCTTC.

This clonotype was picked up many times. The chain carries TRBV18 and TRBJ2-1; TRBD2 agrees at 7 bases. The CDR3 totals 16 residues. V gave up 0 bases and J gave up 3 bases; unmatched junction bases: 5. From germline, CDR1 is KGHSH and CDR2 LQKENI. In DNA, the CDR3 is TGTGCCAGCTCACCACCGGCCGGGAGGAGCTACAATGAGCAGTTCTTC. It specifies CASSPPAGRSYNEQFF.

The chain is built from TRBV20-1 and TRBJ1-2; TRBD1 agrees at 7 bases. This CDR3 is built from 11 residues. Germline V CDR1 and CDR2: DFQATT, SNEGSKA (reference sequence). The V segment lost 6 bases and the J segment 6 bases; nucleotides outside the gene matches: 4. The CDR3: CSADTGDGYTF. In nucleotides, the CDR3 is TGCAGTGCCGACACAGGGGATGGCTACACCTTC.

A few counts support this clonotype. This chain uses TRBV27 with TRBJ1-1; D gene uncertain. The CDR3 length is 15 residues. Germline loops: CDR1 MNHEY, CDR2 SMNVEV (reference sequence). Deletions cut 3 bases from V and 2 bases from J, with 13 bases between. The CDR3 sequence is CASSLSGRFNTEAFF. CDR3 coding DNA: TGTGCCAGCAGTTTGTCCGGTCGGTTCAACACTGAAGCTTTCTTT.

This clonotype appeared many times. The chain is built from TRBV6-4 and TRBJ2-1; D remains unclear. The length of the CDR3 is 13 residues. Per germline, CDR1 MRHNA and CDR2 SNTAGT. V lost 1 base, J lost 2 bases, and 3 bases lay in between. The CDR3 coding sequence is TGTGCCAGCAGTGACTTTCCCTACAATGAGCAGTTCTTC. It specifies CASSDFPYNEQFF.

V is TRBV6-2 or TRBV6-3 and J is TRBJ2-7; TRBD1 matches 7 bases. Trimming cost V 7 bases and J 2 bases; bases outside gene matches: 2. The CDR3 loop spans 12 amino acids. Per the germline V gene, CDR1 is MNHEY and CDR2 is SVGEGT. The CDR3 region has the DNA TGTGCCAGCACCGACAGGGCCTACGAGCAGTACTTC. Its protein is CASTDRAYEQYF.

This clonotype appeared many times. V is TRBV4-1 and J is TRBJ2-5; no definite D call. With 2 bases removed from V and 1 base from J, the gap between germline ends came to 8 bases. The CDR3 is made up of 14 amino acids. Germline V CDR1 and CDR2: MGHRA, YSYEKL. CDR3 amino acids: CASSQFQAQETQYF. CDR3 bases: TGCGCCAGCAGCCAATTTCAGGCCCAAGAGACCCAGTACTTC.

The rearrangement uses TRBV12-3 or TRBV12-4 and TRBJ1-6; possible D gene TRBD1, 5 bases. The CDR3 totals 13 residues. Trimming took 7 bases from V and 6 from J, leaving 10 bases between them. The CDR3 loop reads CASKTRGNSPLHF. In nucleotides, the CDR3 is TGTGCCAGCAAGACAAGGGGTAATTCACCCCTCCACTTT.

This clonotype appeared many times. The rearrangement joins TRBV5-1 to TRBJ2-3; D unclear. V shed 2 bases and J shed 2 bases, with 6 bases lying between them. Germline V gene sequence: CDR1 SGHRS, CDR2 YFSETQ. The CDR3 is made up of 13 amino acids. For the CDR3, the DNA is TGCGCCAGCAGCTTATGGTTCACAGATACGCAGTATTTT. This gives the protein CASSLWFTDTQYF. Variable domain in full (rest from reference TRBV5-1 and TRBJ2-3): KAGVTQTPRYLIKTRGQQVTLSCSPISGHRSVSWYQQTPGQGLQFLFEYFSETQRNKGNFPGRFSGRQFSNSRSEMNVSTLELGDSALYLCASSLWFTDTQYFGPGTRLTVL.